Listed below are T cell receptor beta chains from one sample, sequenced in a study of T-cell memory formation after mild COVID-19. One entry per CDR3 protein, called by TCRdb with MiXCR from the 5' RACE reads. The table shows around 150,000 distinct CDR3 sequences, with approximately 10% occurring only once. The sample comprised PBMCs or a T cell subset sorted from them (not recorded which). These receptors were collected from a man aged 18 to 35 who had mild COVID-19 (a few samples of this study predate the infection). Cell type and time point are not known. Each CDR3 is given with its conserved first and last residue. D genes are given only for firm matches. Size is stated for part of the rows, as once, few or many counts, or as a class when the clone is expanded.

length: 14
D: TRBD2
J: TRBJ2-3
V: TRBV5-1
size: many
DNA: TGCGCCAGCAGCTTTAGCGGGGGGGAAGATACGCAGTATTTT
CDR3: CASSFSGGEDTQYF

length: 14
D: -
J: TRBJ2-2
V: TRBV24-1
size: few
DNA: TGTGCCACCAGTCCGGGGGGCAGTACCGGGGAGCTGTTTTTT
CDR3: CATSPGGSTGELFF

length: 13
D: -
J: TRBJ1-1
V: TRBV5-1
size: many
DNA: TGCGCCAGCAGCTTGACAGGGAACACTGAAGCTTTCTTT
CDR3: CASSLTGNTEAFF

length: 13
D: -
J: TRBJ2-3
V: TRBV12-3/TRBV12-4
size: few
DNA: TGTGCCAGCAGTCCCCGGGGGTTGGATACGCAGTATTTT
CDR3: CASSPRGLDTQYF

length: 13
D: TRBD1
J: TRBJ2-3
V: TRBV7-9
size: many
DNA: TGTGCCAGCAGCTTAGGTCGGGACAGTCCTCCCCATTTT
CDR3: CASSLGRDSPPHF

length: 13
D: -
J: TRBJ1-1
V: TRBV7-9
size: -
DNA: TGTGCCAGCAGCGCGCGGACCGGGACCGAAACTTTCTTT
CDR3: CASSARTGTETFF

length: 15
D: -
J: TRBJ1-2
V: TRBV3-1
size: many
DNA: TGTGCCAGCAGCCACCGTTTTAAGGGGGACTATGGCTACACCTTC
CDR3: CASSHRFKGDYGYTF

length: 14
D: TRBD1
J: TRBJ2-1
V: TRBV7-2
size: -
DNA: TGTGCCAGCAGCTGGACAGGATCCTCCAGTGAGCAGTTCTTC
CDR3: CASSWTGSSSEQFF

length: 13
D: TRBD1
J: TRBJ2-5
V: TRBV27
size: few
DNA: TGTGCCAGCAGTTTATGGGACAGGGAGACCCAGTACTTC
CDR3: CASSLWDRETQYF

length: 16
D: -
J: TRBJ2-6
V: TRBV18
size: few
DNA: TGTGCCAGCTCACCACCGAGGAGCTCTGGGGCCAACGTCCTGACTTTC
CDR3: CASSPPRSSGANVLTF

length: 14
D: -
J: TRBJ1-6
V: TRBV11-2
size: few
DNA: TGTGCCAGCAGCCCTCAATCGTCTAATTCACCCCTCCACTTT
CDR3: CASSPQSSNSPLHF

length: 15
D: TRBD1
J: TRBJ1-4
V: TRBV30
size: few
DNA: TGTGCCTGGAGTGCACAGGGGGCAGCTAATGAAAAACTGTTTTTT
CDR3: CAWSAQGAANEKLFF

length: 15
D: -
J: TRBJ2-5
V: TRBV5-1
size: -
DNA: TGCGCCAGCAGCTTGGCTTTACAGGCCAAAGAGACCCAGTACTTC
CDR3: CASSLALQAKETQYF

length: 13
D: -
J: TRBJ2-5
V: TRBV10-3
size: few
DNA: TGTGCCATCAGTGAGTTTGGGGTCGAGACCCAGTACTTC
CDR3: CAISEFGVETQYF

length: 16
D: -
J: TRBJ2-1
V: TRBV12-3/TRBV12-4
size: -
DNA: TGTGCCAGCAGCCTAGCACGACTTATGATCTACAATGAGCAGTTCTTC
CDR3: CASSLARLMIYNEQFF

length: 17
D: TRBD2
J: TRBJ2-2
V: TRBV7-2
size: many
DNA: TGTGCCAGCAGCTACCCCCGGGGGGGCCTTCGGACCGGGGAGCTGTTTTTT
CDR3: CASSYPRGGLRTGELFF

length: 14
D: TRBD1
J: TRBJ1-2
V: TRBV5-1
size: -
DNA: TGCGCCAGCAGCTTCGCAGGGGGCGGCTATGGCTACACCTTC
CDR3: CASSFAGGGYGYTF

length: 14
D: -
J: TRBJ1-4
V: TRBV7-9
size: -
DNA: TGTGCCAGCAGCGTACAGGGCATTGGGGAAAAACTGTTTTTT
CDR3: CASSVQGIGEKLFF

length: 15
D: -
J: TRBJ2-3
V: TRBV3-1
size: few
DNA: TGTGCCAGCAGCCAAGTGGCACAGGGCGCAGATACGCAGTATTTT
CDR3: CASSQVAQGADTQYF

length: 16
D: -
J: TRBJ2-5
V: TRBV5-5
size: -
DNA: TGTGCCAGCAGCTTGGTTGTTAGGGTTTCGGGCGAGACCCAGTACTTC
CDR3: CASSLVVRVSGETQYF

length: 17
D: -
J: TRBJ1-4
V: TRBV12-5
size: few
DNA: TGTGCTAGTGGACCCCTGGGGGTCCTCGGGTGTAATGAAAAACTGTTTTTT
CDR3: CASGPLGVLGCNEKLFF

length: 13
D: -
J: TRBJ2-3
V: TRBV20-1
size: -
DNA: TGCAGTGCTCGGGACGGATACACAGATACGCAGTATTTT
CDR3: CSARDGYTDTQYF

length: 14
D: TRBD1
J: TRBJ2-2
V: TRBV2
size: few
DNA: TGTGCCAGCAGTGAGGACAGGGGCACCGGGGAGCTGTTTTTT
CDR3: CASSEDRGTGELFF

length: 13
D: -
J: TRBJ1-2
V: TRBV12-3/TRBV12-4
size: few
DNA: TGTGCCAGCAGTTCGACAGCTAACTATGGCTACACCTTC
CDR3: CASSSTANYGYTF

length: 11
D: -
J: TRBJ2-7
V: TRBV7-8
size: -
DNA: TGTGCCAGCTCACGGTTCTACGAGCAGTACTTC
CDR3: CASSRFYEQYF

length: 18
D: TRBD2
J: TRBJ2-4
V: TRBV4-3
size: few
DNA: TGCGCCAGCAGCCAAGAAAATTGGGCGGGGGGAGCCAAAAACATTCAGTACTTC
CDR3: CASSQENWAGGAKNIQYF

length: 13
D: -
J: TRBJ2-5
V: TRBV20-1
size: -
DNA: TGCAGTGCTAGAGATCCAGGGAAAAAGACCCAGTACTTC
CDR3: CSARDPGKKTQYF

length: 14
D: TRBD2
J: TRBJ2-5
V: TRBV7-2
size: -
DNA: TGTGCCAGCAGCCCGGGGGGACTGCAAGAGACCCAGTACTTC
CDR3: CASSPGGLQETQYF

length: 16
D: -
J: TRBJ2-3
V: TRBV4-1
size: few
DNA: TGCGCCAGCAGCCAGGATCCACCAGGCCTCACAGATACGCAGTATTTT
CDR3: CASSQDPPGLTDTQYF

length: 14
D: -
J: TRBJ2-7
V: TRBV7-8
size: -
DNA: TGTGCCAGCAGCCCGCGCGTCAGGAATTACGAGCAGTACTTC
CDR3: CASSPRVRNYEQYF

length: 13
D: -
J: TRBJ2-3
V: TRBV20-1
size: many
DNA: TGCAGTGCACCTTACCTAAGCACAGATACGCAGTATTTT
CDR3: CSAPYLSTDTQYF

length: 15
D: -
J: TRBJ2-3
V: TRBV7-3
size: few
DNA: TGTGCCAGCAGCTTAACGCGGGTTGTGTCAGATACGCAGTATTTT
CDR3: CASSLTRVVSDTQYF

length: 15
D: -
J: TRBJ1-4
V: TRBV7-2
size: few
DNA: TGTGCCAGCAGCTTAGTTGTCGGTATTAATGAAAAACTGTTTTTT
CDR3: CASSLVVGINEKLFF

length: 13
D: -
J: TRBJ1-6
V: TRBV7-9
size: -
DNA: TGTGCCAGCAGCTTAGAGGGTAGATCACCCCTCCACTTT
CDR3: CASSLEGRSPLHF

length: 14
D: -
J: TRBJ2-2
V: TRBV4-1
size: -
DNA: TGCGCCAGCAGCCAAGATCGGCATACCGGGGAGCTGTTTTTT
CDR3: CASSQDRHTGELFF

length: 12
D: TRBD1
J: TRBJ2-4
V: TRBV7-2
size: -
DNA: TGTGCCAGCAGCCTTCGCGGGACAGGGCAGTACTTC
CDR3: CASSLRGTGQYF

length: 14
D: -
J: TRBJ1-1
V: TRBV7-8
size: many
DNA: TGTGCCAGCAGCTTACGGCCACAGGGCACTGAAGCTTTCTTT
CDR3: CASSLRPQGTEAFF

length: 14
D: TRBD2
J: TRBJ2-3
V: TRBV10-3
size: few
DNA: TGTGCCATCAGTGTCGGCGGGGGTTCAGATACGCAGTATTTT
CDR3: CAISVGGGSDTQYF

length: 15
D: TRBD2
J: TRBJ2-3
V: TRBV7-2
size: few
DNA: TGTGCCAGCAGCCTCAAGCGGGGGCGAGCAGATACGCAGTATTTT
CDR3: CASSLKRGRADTQYF

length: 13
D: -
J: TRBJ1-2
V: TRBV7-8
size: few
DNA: TGTGCCAGCAGCCCCGGGGGGGCCTATGGCTACACCTTC
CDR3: CASSPGGAYGYTF

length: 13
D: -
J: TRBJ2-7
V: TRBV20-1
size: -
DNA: TGCAGTGCTAGAGATGCGCAGGGGTACGAGCAGTACTTC
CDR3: CSARDAQGYEQYF

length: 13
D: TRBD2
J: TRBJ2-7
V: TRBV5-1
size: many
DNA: TGCGCCAGCAGCTATAGCGGGGAGAACGAGCAGTACTTC
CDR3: CASSYSGENEQYF

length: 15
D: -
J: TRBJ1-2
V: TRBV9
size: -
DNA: TGTGCCAGCAGCGTAGAGGGGCACCTGTATAAGGGCTACACCTTC
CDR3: CASSVEGHLYKGYTF

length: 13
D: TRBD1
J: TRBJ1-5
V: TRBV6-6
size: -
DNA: TGTGCCAGCAAGGAACAGGGGTTAGAGCCCCAGCATTTT
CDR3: CASKEQGLEPQHF

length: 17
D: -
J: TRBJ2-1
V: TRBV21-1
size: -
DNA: TGTGCCAGCAGCAAAGTACCGGGACAGGGGTCCGACAATGAGCAGTTCTTC
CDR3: CASSKVPGQGSDNEQFF

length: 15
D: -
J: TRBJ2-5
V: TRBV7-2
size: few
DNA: TGTGCCAGCAGCCGTGGGCGGACGGCTGGAGGGACCCAGTACTTC
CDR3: CASSRGRTAGGTQYF

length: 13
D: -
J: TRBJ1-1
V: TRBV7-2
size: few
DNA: TGTGCCAGCAGCTCTAGCAGTTACACTGAAGCTTTCTTT
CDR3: CASSSSSYTEAFF

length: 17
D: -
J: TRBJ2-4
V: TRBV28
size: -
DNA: TGTGCCAGCAGTCCCTCGGACATGCTCTTAGCCAAAAACATTCAGTACTTC
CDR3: CASSPSDMLLAKNIQYF